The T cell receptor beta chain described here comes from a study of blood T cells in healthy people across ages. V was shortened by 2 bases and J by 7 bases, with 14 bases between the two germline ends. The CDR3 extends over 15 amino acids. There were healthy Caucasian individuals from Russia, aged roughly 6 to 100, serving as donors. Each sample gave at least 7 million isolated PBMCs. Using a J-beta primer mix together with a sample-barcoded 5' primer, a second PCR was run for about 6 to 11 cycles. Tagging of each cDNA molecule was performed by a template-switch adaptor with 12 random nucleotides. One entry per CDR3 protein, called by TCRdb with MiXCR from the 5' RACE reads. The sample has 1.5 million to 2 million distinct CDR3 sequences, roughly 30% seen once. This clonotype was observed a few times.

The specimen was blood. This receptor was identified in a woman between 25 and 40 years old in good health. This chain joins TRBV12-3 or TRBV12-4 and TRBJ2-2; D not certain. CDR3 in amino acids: CASSLSRQTIGELFF. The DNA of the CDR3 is TGTGCCAGCAGTTTATCCCGGCAGACAATCGGGGAGCTGTTTTTT.